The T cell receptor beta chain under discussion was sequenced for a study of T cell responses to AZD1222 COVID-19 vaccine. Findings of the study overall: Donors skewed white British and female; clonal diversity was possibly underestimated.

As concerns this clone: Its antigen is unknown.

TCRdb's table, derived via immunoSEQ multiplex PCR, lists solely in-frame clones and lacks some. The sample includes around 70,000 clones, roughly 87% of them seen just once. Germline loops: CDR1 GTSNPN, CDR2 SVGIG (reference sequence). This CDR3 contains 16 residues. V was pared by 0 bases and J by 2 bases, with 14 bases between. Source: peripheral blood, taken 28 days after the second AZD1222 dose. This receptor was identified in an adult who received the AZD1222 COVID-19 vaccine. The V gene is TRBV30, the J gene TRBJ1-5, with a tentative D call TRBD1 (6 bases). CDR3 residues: CAWSVRTASRNQPQHF. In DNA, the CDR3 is TGTGCCTGGAGTGTCCGGACAGCTTCTCGCAATCAGCCCCAGCATTTT.